Sequencing of this T cell receptor beta chain was carried out in a study of blood T cell repertoires in COVID-19. This clone showed up just once. J gave up 0 bases and V 6 bases, and 2 bases lay outside the gene matches. Germline V gene sequence: CDR1 MDHEN, CDR2 SYDVKM. This CDR3 is built from 16 residues. Under the authors' procedure: Amplification from reference gene primers served as the basis for estimated nucleated cell counts. Sequenced by immunoSEQ multiplex PCR; TCRdb stores in-frame clones only, minus some. For V, J and clone size, that table is used; D and trimming come from the DNA. Among roughly 200,000 clones listed, around 82% were seen once.

This TCR derives from a man over 45 with active or convalescent COVID-19. The chain recombines TRBV28 with TRBJ2-2; 12 bases line up with TRBD2. Sequenced material: peripheral blood. The CDR3 sequence is CASRLAGGPNTGELFF. The CDR3 nucleotides read TGTGCCAGCAGACTAGCGGGGGGCCCGAACACCGGGGAGCTGTTTTTT.